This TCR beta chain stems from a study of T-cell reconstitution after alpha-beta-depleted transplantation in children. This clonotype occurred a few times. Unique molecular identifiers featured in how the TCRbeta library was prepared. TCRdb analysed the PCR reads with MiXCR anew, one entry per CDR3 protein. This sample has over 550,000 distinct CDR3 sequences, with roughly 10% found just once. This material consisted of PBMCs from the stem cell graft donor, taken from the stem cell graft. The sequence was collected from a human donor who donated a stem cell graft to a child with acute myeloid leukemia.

The CDR3 DNA sequence: TGTGCCAGCAGCCAAGGGACTAGCGGGACAGTTCGGTACGAGCAGTACTTC. Amino acids: CASSQGTSGTVRYEQYF. This sequence joins TRBV11-2 and TRBJ2-7, with TRBD2 matching over 13 bases. CDR3 length: 17 amino acids. Germline CDR1 reads SGHAT; CDR2 reads FQNNGV. The trim removed 5 bases at V and 4 bases at J, leaving 11 bases unmatched.